Below are 20 T cell receptor beta chains sequenced from a single sample in a study of T cell changes during pregnancy in multiple sclerosis. Only in-frame clones appear in the TCRdb table, and some are missing; sequencing was by immunoSEQ multiplex PCR. This table has roughly 40,000 clones, more than 85% appearing once. Here the sequenced sample was CD8+ T cells from peripheral blood mononuclear cells, taken before pregnancy. The receptors were sampled from a female donor with multiple sclerosis, enrolled in a pregnancy study.

This clone was seen a few times. The chain joins TRBV6-5 to TRBJ1-6, with a tentative D call TRBD1 (6 bases). The CDR3 spans 13 residues. V dropped 10 bases and J dropped 10 bases, with 17 bases sitting between them. Germline CDR1 reads MNHEY; CDR2 reads SVGAGI. The CDR3 bases are TGTGCCATAAGTCCTACAGGGCTCTCACCCCTCCACTTT. This sequence encodes CAISPTGLSPLHF.

The CDR3 bases are TGTGCCAGCAGCACAGGGATTGGCACAGATACGCAGTATTTT. Residues: CASSTGIGTDTQYF. This rearrangement joins TRBV2 to TRBJ2-3, with TRBD1 as a possible D gene (6 bases). CDR3 length: 14 amino acids. Germline V gene sequence: CDR1 SNHLY, CDR2 FYNNEI. V was shortened by 6 bases and J by 1 base, with 11 bases between the two germline ends.

This sequence joins TRBV27 and TRBJ2-7; D is perhaps TRBD2 (7 bases). Trimming removed 0 bases from V and 3 bases from J, with 9 bases in between. CDR3 size: 14 residues. Germline V gene lookup returns CDR1 MNHEY and CDR2 SMNVEV (reference sequence). The CDR3 DNA sequence: TGTGCCAGCAGTTTATCGGGAGGGGGCTACGAGCAGTACTTC. Amino acids: CASSLSGGGYEQYF.

The chain combines TRBV28 with TRBJ2-5, with 7 nucleotides matching TRBD1. CDR1 MDHEN and CDR2 SYDVKM come from the germline V gene. CDR3 size: 15 residues. V lost 6 bases, J lost 5 bases, and 12 bases stayed unmatched. CDR3 in DNA: TGTGCCAGCAGCCTGCTACAGGGGCGCCCGGAGACCCAGTACTTC. Amino acid sequence: CASSLLQGRPETQYF. The complete variable domain, with remaining parts taken from reference TRBV28 and TRBJ2-5, reads DVKVTQSSRYLVKRTGEKVFLECVQDMDHENMFWYRQDPGLGLRLIYFSYDVKMKEKGDIPEGYSVSREKKERFSLILESASTNQTSMYLCASSLLQGRPETQYFGPGTRLLVL.

This chain connects TRBV2 to TRBJ1-4; 7 bases agree with TRBD1. V lost 7 bases and J lost 16; bases outside the gene matches: 9. This CDR3 is 11 amino acids long. Looked up from germline, CDR1 is SNHLY and CDR2 is FYNNEI. In DNA, the CDR3 is TGTGCCAGCATGGTTGGGGACAGAAGGTTTTTT. Protein sequence: CASMVGDRRFF. Complete variable domain (other parts from reference TRBV2 and TRBJ1-4): EPEVTQTPSHQVTQMGQEVILRCVPISNHLYFYWYRQILGQKVEFLVSFYNNEISEKSEIFDDQFSVERPDGSNFTLKIRSTKLEDSAMYFCASMVGDRRFFGSGTQLSVL.

The chain is built from TRBV2 and TRBJ1-6; 7 bases are a match to TRBD1. Germline V gives CDR1 SNHLY, CDR2 FYNNEI. CDR3 length: 13 residues. The V and J ends lost 6 bases and 14 bases, in that order; junction bases with no gene match: 10. CDR3 sequence: CASSLGQPGALHF. For the CDR3, the DNA is TGTGCCAGCAGCCTGGGACAGCCCGGGGCCCTCCACTTT. The entire variable domain, with the rest obtained from reference TRBV2 and TRBJ1-6, is as follows: EPEVTQTPSHQVTQMGQEVILRCVPISNHLYFYWYRQILGQKVEFLVSFYNNEISEKSEIFDDQFSVERPDGSNFTLKIRSTKLEDSAMYFCASSLGQPGALHFGNGTRLTVT.

This clone was counted a few times. The CDR3 sequence is CASSFTGESGYEQYF. In DNA, the CDR3 is TGTGCCAGCAGCTTTACAGGGGAAAGCGGCTACGAGCAGTACTTC. The V and J genes are TRBV11-2 and TRBJ2-7, with 7 bases identical to TRBD1. V lost 3 bases, J lost 3 bases, and 8 bases stayed unmatched. Per germline, CDR1 SGHAT and CDR2 FQNNGV. The CDR3 is made up of 15 amino acids.

The rearrangement uses TRBV14 and TRBJ2-1; 10 nucleotides agree with TRBD2. The length of the CDR3 is 17 residues. CDR1 is SGHDN and CDR2 is FVKESK in the germline V gene. Trimming removed 0 bases from V and 7 bases from J; junction bases left unmatched: 9. The CDR3 nucleotides read TGTGCCAGCAGCCAAGATAGGAAACTAGCGGGGTATAATGAGCAGTTCTTC. Amino acids: CASSQDRKLAGYNEQFF.

V gene TRBV9 combines with J gene TRBJ2-5, with 9 positions matching TRBD1. The junction had 12 bases not matched to a gene; V was cut back by 4 bases and J by 5 bases. The CDR3 runs to 16 residues. In germline, CDR1 is SGDLS, CDR2 YYNGEE. The CDR3 sequence is CASSPRVGTGFETQYF. The CDR3 nucleotides read TGTGCCAGCAGCCCGCGAGTCGGGACAGGGTTCGAGACCCAGTACTTC. The whole variable domain, filled in from reference TRBV9 and TRBJ2-5, reads DSGVTQTPKHLITATGQRVTLRCSPRSGDLSVYWYQQSLDQGLQFLIQYYNGEERAKGNILERFSAQQFPDLHSELNLSSLELGDSALYFCASSPRVGTGFETQYFGPGTRLLVL.

The J gene is TRBJ1-2, the V gene TRBV4-1, with D perhaps matching TRBD1 (5 bases). V dropped 0 bases and J dropped 6 bases, with 14 bases sitting between them. CDR3 length: 15 amino acids. Germline V gene sequence: CDR1 MGHRA, CDR2 YSYEKL. CDR3 region: CASSQEFTGVNGYTF. The CDR3 DNA reads TGCGCCAGCAGCCAAGAGTTCACGGGGGTTAATGGCTACACCTTC.

The rearrangement uses TRBV11-3 and TRBJ2-1; tentative D call: TRBD2 (6 bases). The germline gives CDR1 SGHNT, CDR2 YENEEA. V dropped 5 bases and J dropped 3 bases, with 14 bases sitting between them. The CDR3 runs 15 residues. CDR3 sequence (DNA): TGTGCCAGCAGCCCCTCTAGCGTCCGCTACAATGAGCAGTTCTTC. This gives the protein CASSPSSVRYNEQFF. Supplemented by reference TRBV11-3 and TRBJ2-1, the full variable domain reads EAGVVQSPRYKIIEKKQPVAFWCNPISGHNTLYWYLQNLGQGPELLIRYENEEAVDDSQLPKDRFSAERLKGVDSTLKIQPAELGDSAVYLCASSPSSVRYNEQFFGPGTRLTVL.

The CDR3 region has the DNA TGTGCCAGCAGTGGCGAGGTCCCCGGGGAGCTGTTTTTT. Translated, it gives CASSGEVPGELFF. The chain employs TRBV2 and TRBJ2-2; D gene uncertain. The V end lost 4 bases, the J end lost 6 bases, and 9 bases lay between the germline ends. Germline V gene data show CDR1 as SNHLY and CDR2 as FYNNEI. The CDR3 has 13 residues.

The chain carries TRBV27 and TRBJ2-1; TRBD2 aligns across 14 bases. CDR3 size: 17 residues. V lost 5 bases and J lost 2; bases outside the gene matches: 5. Germline assignment: CDR1 MNHEY and CDR2 SMNVEV (reference sequence). CDR3 region: CASSPGTSGSTYNEQFF. CDR3 nucleotide sequence: TGTGCCAGCAGTCCAGGGACTAGCGGGAGCACCTACAATGAGCAGTTCTTC.

The CDR3 coding sequence is TGTGCCAGCGGGCCTACAGGGGCCCCTGAAGCTTTCTTT. It encodes CASGPTGAPEAFF. The chain uses TRBV7-9 and TRBJ1-1; the match to TRBD1 covers 7 bases. Germline trimming cut 8 bases from V and 6 bases from J; bases unmatched to any gene: 9. The CDR3 has 13 amino acids. Germline-derived CDR1 and CDR2 are SEHNR and FQNEAQ (reference sequence).

This sequence joins TRBV9 and TRBJ2-1, with TRBD1 identical over 8 bases. Germline values: CDR1 SGDLS, CDR2 YYNGEE. Trimming took 0 bases from V and 6 from J; bases not matched to a gene: 8. This CDR3 spans 16 amino acids. The CDR3 DNA reads TGTGCCAGCAGCGTAGGATGGACAGGGCTCGGCAATGAGCAGTTCTTC. It encodes CASSVGWTGLGNEQFF.

The V gene is TRBV27, the J gene TRBJ2-2; the D gene is possibly TRBD2 (5 bases). Germline V gene sequence: CDR1 MNHEY, CDR2 SMNVEV (reference sequence). Trimming removed 8 bases from V and 7 bases from J, with 11 bases in between. This CDR3 is built from 12 residues. DNA for the CDR3: TGTGCCAGCGCCCGGGGAAGCGGGGAGCTGTTTTTT. It is translated as CASARGSGELFF.

The gene calls are TRBV6-5 and TRBJ1-1; the D gene is possibly TRBD1 (5 bases). CDR1 is MNHEY and CDR2 is SVGAGI in the germline V gene. Trimming left V 2 bases short and J 0 bases short, with 10 bases between. This CDR3 region has 15 residues. CDR3 sequence reads: CASSYGGTLNTEAFF. For the CDR3, the DNA is TGTGCCAGCAGTTACGGCGGGACCCTGAACACTGAAGCTTTCTTT.

This clone was recorded a few times. Other DNA variants within this sample encode the same CDR3. The chain has TRBV4-2 and TRBJ2-1; D remains ambiguous. Germline values: CDR1 LGHNA, CDR2 YNFKEQ. The V and J ends lost 0 bases and 0 bases respectively, with 6 bases between them. The CDR3 has 15 amino acids. Here the CDR3 reads CASSQDRGSYNEQFF. CDR3 coding DNA: TGTGCCAGCAGCCAAGATCGAGGCTCCTACAATGAGCAGTTCTTC.

This clone showed up just once. The chain employs TRBV28 and TRBJ1-5; D unresolved. CDR3 length: 10 residues. Germline V gene sequence: CDR1 MDHEN, CDR2 SYDVKM. CDR3 in DNA: TGTAGTACGGGCAATCAGCCCCAGCATTTT. This translates into CSTGNQPQHF. The full variable domain, in which reference TRBV28 and TRBJ1-5 provide the parts outside the CDR3, is DVKVTQSSRYLVKRTGEKVFLECVQDMDHENMFWYRQDPGLGLRLIYFSYDVKMKEKGDIPEGYSVSREKKERFSLILESASTNQTSMYLCSTGNQPQHFGDGTRLSIL.

The chain carries TRBV30 and TRBJ2-7, with unresolved D. V was pared by 1 base and J by 0 bases, with 10 bases between. This CDR3 is built from 14 residues. In germline, CDR1 is GTSNPN, CDR2 SVGIG (reference sequence). The CDR3 sequence is CAWSAGPYSYEQYF. The CDR3, as DNA: TGTGCCTGGAGTGCTGGGCCGTACTCCTACGAGCAGTACTTC.